A selection of T cell receptor beta chains follows, all from one sample in a study of blood T cell repertoires in COVID-19. Libraries were prepared by immunoSEQ multiplex PCR; TCRdb keeps only in-frame clonotypes and omits some of them. The data show approximately 350,000 clones, around nine tenths seen once. Sequencing used peripheral blood. Every receptor here comes from a woman younger than 30 who had recovered from COVID-19. Each CDR3 is given with its conserved first and last residue. A D gene is named only where the DNA matches it firmly. Expanded clones are given a class, and other clones once, few, many or no size at all.

d_call	v_call	j_call	cdr3_length	clone_size	cdr3_nt	cdr3_aa
NA	TRBV10-3	TRBJ1-1	15	NA	TGTGCCACCCGGTTCGTGGGGGGTACGGATACTGAAGCTTTCTTT	CATRFVGGTDTEAFF
NA	TRBV3-1/TRBV3-2	TRBJ1-4	13	NA	TGTGCCAGCAGCCTCTCCGGGAACGAAAAACTGTTTTTT	CASSLSGNEKLFF
TRBD1	TRBV7-6	TRBJ1-5	18	NA	TGTGCCAGCAGCTTAGAACAGGGGCAACTACTTAGCAATCAGCCCCAGCATTTT	CASSLEQGQLLSNQPQHF
TRBD1	TRBV9	TRBJ2-2	16	once	TGTGCCAGCAGCTTATCGACAGGGAGAATAAGCGGGGAGCTGTTTTTT	CASSLSTGRISGELFF
TRBD2	TRBV7-2	TRBJ2-1	17	NA	TGTGCCAGCAGCTTAGCCCTAGCGGGAGCATCTTACAATGAGCAGTTCTTC	CASSLALAGASYNEQFF
NA	TRBV6-5	TRBJ1-5	14	NA	TGTGCCAGCAGTTCCACGGACAGTTATCAGCCCCAGCATTTT	CASSSTDSYQPQHF
TRBD1	TRBV7-9	TRBJ1-4	16	NA	TGTGCCAGCAGCGACACCTCGACAGGGGGGATCGAAAAACTGTTTTTT	CASSDTSTGGIEKLFF
NA	TRBV6-5	TRBJ1-1	11	NA	TGTGCCAGCAGTTACGGGGCGGAGGCTTTCTTT	CASSYGAEAFF
NA	TRBV14	TRBJ1-1	13	NA	TGTGCCAGCAGCCCGGGGGGAAACACTGAAGCTTTCTTT	CASSPGGNTEAFF
NA	TRBV5-1	TRBJ1-1	17	NA	TGCGCCAGCAGCAAATCCGGGACTGCCCTGGGAAACACTGAAGCTTTCTTT	CASSKSGTALGNTEAFF
NA	TRBV30	TRBJ2-1	17	NA	TGTGCCTGGAGTGTCCTCACCAACAGGGGAGGCTCCGATGAGCAGTTCTTC	CAWSVLTNRGGSDEQFF
NA	TRBV6-5	TRBJ1-1	15	once	TGTGCCAGCATCCCCAGGTGGGCTATGAACACTGAAGCTTTCTTT	CASIPRWAMNTEAFF
NA	TRBV30	TRBJ1-5	14	NA	TGTGCCTGGAGTGTATTACAGGAGGGACAGCCCCAGCATTTT	CAWSVLQEGQPQHF
NA	TRBV11-2	TRBJ1-1	13	once	TGTGCCAGCAGCTTAGAATCGGCGACAGAAGCTTTCTTT	CASSLESATEAFF
TRBD1	TRBV4-3	TRBJ1-5	15	NA	TGCGCCAGCAGCCTCTCCAGGGGGCCTATTCAGCCCCAGCATTTT	CASSLSRGPIQPQHF
NA	TRBV12-3/TRBV12-4	TRBJ2-3	13	NA	TGTGCCAGCAGTGCTGGGACAACAGATACGCAGTATTTT	CASSAGTTDTQYF
NA	TRBV29-1	TRBJ1-2	11	NA	TGCAGCGGTTACAGGGAGGGTGGCTACACCTTC	CSGYREGGYTF
TRBD1	TRBV9	TRBJ2-2	15	NA	TGTGCCAGCAGCATCACAGGGGATTGGGCCGGGGAGCTGTTTTTT	CASSITGDWAGELFF
NA	TRBV11-2	TRBJ2-5	17	NA	TGTGCCAGCAGCTTAGATCCGGGCGGAGGGTACCAAGAGACCCAGTACTTC	CASSLDPGGGYQETQYF
NA	TRBV14	TRBJ1-1	16	NA	TGTGCCAGCAGCCACCGGCAGGGGCTAAGGTACACTGAAGCTTTCTTT	CASSHRQGLRYTEAFF
TRBD2	TRBV13	TRBJ2-3	15	once	TGTGCCAGCAGCTCAGTCACTAGCGGCACAGATACGCAGTATTTT	CASSSVTSGTDTQYF
NA	TRBV6-2/TRBV6-3	TRBJ1-1	13	NA	TGTGCCAGCAGTTACTCGGGGGCGCGGTTAGGAGGTTTC	CASSYSGARLGGF
TRBD1	TRBV19	TRBJ1-4	14	NA	TGTGCCAGCCAACGGGGGACAGGGGGTGAAAAACTGTTTTTT	CASQRGTGGEKLFF
NA	TRBV29-1	TRBJ1-3	13	NA	TGCAGCGGACAGTTAAACTCTGGAAACACCATATATTTT	CSGQLNSGNTIYF
NA	TRBV15	TRBJ1-6	15	NA	TGTGCCACCAGCATCCACCGGGAGAATAATTCACCCCTCCACTTT	CATSIHRENNSPLHF
NA	TRBV18	TRBJ1-2	14	NA	TGTGCCAGCTCACCTACGACTGCGGGGGAGGGCTACACCTTC	CASSPTTAGEGYTF
NA	TRBV10-3	TRBJ1-5	15	NA	TGTGCCATCAGTGAAGACAGTACCTTCAATCAGCCCCAGCATTTT	CAISEDSTFNQPQHF
TRBD1	TRBV6-5	TRBJ1-1	15	NA	TGTGCCAGCAGACGACAGGGGGCCCCAAACACTGAAGCTTTCTTT	CASRRQGAPNTEAFF
NA	TRBV5-3	TRBJ1-4	17	NA	TGTGCCAGAAGCCCTCCGTGGGTGACTCAAGGTAATGAAAAACTGTTTTTT	CARSPPWVTQGNEKLFF
NA	TRBV11-3	TRBJ1-1	14	NA	TGTGCCAGCAGCCTTGGACGGGGAGACACTGAAGCTTTCTTT	CASSLGRGDTEAFF
NA	TRBV19	TRBJ1-6	17	NA	TGTGCCAGTAGTATCACCCACAGGAGCTCCTATAATTCACCCCTCCACTTT	CASSITHRSSYNSPLHF
NA	TRBV5-1	TRBJ2-1	12	NA	TGCGCCAGCAGCCCGAACGGTGATGAGCAGTTCTTC	CASSPNGDEQFF
NA	TRBV6-2/TRBV6-3	TRBJ2-1	12	NA	TGTGCCAGCAGTTCTGAGCGGCATGAGCAGTTCTTC	CASSSERHEQFF
NA	TRBV5-6	TRBJ2-1	14	NA	TGTGCCAGCAGCTTGGGGCACTCCTACAATGAGCAGTTCTTC	CASSLGHSYNEQFF
TRBD2	TRBV5-8	TRBJ2-1	14	NA	TGTGCCAGTTCCCCAGCGGGAGCCCACAATGAGCAGTTCTTC	CASSPAGAHNEQFF
NA	TRBV19	TRBJ2-1	16	NA	TGTGCCAGTAGTATAGACGCGGGGAGCTCCTACAATGAGCAGTTCTTC	CASSIDAGSSYNEQFF
NA	TRBV5-6	TRBJ1-2	12	once	TGTGCCAGCAGCTTTCTCAGGACAGTCCACACCTTC	CASSFLRTVHTF
TRBD1	TRBV5-1	TRBJ1-1	19	NA	TGCGCCAGCAGCTCCAAGAGACAGGGGGCGCAGGGCAGGAATACTGAAGCTTTCTTT	CASSSKRQGAQGRNTEAFF
TRBD2	TRBV28	TRBJ2-1	19	NA	TGTGCCAGCAGCGCAGCGAAACCGGGACTAGATACCTCCTACAATGAGCAGTTCTTC	CASSAAKPGLDTSYNEQFF
NA	TRBV13	TRBJ1-1	13	NA	TGTGCCAGCAGCTTTGACAGAACTACTGAAGCTTTCTTT	CASSFDRTTEAFF
NA	TRBV5-6	TRBJ2-1	15	NA	TGTGCCAGCAGCTTTGGGACTCAAGCCTACAATGAGCAGTTCTTC	CASSFGTQAYNEQFF
NA	TRBV7-2	TRBJ1-3	15	NA	TGTGCCAGCAGCCGGGATTACAGGGTCGGAAACACCATATATTTT	CASSRDYRVGNTIYF
NA	TRBV6-5	TRBJ1-5	14	NA	TGTGCCAGCAGCGAGCACAGGGTTTCTCAGCCCCAGCATTTT	CASSEHRVSQPQHF
NA	TRBV6-2/TRBV6-3	TRBJ2-1	14	NA	TGTGCCAGCAGTTACTATGACACTTACAATGAGCAGTTCTTC	CASSYYDTYNEQFF
TRBD1	TRBV23-1	TRBJ1-1	15	NA	TGCGCCAGCAGCCCTTATGACAGGGTGAACACTGAAGCTTTCTTT	CASSPYDRVNTEAFF
NA	TRBV10-2	TRBJ1-1	14	NA	TGCGCCAGCAGTGACGAGGGGGTGAACACTGAAGCTTTCTTT	CASSDEGVNTEAFF
NA	TRBV4-3	TRBJ2-1	15	once	TGCGCCAGCAGCCAATCCTGGAGCTCCTACAATGAGCAGTTCTTC	CASSQSWSSYNEQFF
TRBD2	TRBV4-3	TRBJ2-1	16	NA	TGCGCCAGCAGCCGCACTGCGGTACTAGCGGGCTACGAGCAGTTCTTC	CASSRTAVLAGYEQFF